These 29 T cell receptor beta chains share one sample of origin, sequenced in a study of T-cell memory formation after mild COVID-19. TCRdb reprocessed the 5' RACE reads via MiXCR and lists one record per CDR3 protein. The repertoire has nearly 350,000 distinct CDR3 sequences, over 10% of them found once; the top ten carry 20% to 25%. Sequencing used PBMCs or a T cell subset sorted from them (not recorded which). Source of these receptors: a man younger than 35 who had mild COVID-19 (a few samples of this study predate the infection). Cell type and time point are not known.

This clonotype was picked up a small number of times. The gene calls are TRBV2 and TRBJ2-2, with a possible D match to TRBD1 (6 bases). Between the trimmed V and J ends, which lost 7 bases and 1 base, there was a span of 10 bases. Germline V gene data show CDR1 as SNHLY and CDR2 as FYNNEI. The CDR3 totals 14 residues. The CDR3 loop is CASTRTENTGELFF. The CDR3 region has the DNA TGTGCCAGCACGAGGACAGAGAACACCGGGGAGCTGTTTTTT.

This clonotype appeared a few times. The chain is built from TRBV7-6 and TRBJ2-5, with TRBD2 identical over 12 bases. The germline CDR1 and CDR2 sequences are SGHVS and FNYEAQ. Trimming cost V 3 bases and J 2 bases; bases outside gene matches: 4. The CDR3 spans 16 residues. For the CDR3, the DNA is TGTGCCAGCAGCTTTACTAGCGGGGGGCCGCAAGAGACCCAGTACTTC. Encoded protein: CASSFTSGGPQETQYF. The whole variable domain, remainder taken from reference TRBV7-6 and TRBJ2-5, is GAGVSQSPRYKVTKRGQDVALRCDPISGHVSLYWYRQALGQGPEFLTYFNYEAQQDKSGLPNDRFSAERPEGSISTLTIQRTEQRDSAMYRCASSFTSGGPQETQYFGPGTRLLVL.

This clonotype was counted a few times. CDR3 nucleotides: TGTGCCAGCACCTCCCGCAGGGGAGATCAGCCCCAGCATTTT. Translation gives CASTSRRGDQPQHF. The V and J genes are TRBV12-3 or TRBV12-4 and TRBJ1-5, with a possible D match to TRBD1 (6 bases). This CDR3 is 14 amino acids long. The V end was cut by 7 bases, the J end by 5 bases, with 15 bases between.

This clonotype showed up many times. The chain couples TRBV7-6 to TRBJ1-6; D gene ambiguous. Germline loops: CDR1 SGHVS, CDR2 FNYEAQ. The CDR3 extends over 15 amino acids. Trimming left V 3 bases short and J 10 bases short, with 16 bases between. The DNA for the CDR3 is TGTGCCAGCAGCTTCATAATGGAAGGTCGCTCACCCCTCCACTTT. This sequence encodes CASSFIMEGRSPLHF.

The chain joins TRBV5-5 to TRBJ2-3, with TRBD1 identical over 10 bases. Germline loops: CDR1 SGHKS, CDR2 YYEKEE (reference sequence). The junction had 10 bases not matched to a gene; V was cut back by 1 base and J by 8 bases. The CDR3 sequence is 16 residues long. This CDR3 is CASSLWGTGEGGTQYF. CDR3 DNA: TGTGCCAGCAGCTTGTGGGGGACAGGGGAAGGGGGTACGCAGTATTTT.

The V call is TRBV7-8, the J call TRBJ1-5, with D perhaps matching TRBD1 (5 bases). Germline-derived CDR1 and CDR2 are SGHVS and FQNEAQ. The CDR3 consists of 15 residues. Trimming pared 5 bases from V and 0 bases from J, leaving 11 bases between. The CDR3 sequence is CASSPDRYSNQPQHF. CDR3 sequence (DNA): TGTGCCAGCAGCCCCGACAGATATAGCAATCAGCCCCAGCATTTT. The full variable domain, completed using reference TRBV7-8 and TRBJ1-5, is GAGVSQSPRYKVAKRGQDVALRCDPISGHVSLFWYQQALGQGPEFLTYFQNEAQLDKSGLPSDRFFAERPEGSVSTLKIQRTQQEDSAVYLCASSPDRYSNQPQHFGDGTRLSIL.

This clonotype was observed a few times. The V gene is TRBV7-3, the J gene TRBJ1-4, with a possible D match to TRBD1 (5 bases). Germline V gives CDR1 SGHTA, CDR2 FQGTGA. V lost 5 bases to trimming and J lost 7 bases, with 11 bases between them. The CDR3 length is 13 residues. For the CDR3, the DNA is TGTGCCAGCAGCCGCAGGGAGGGTGAAAAACTGTTTTTT. This encodes CASSRREGEKLFF.

The chain carries TRBV7-9 and TRBJ1-1, with a tentative D call TRBD1 (5 bases). This CDR3 region has 11 residues. The germline CDR1 and CDR2 sequences are SEHNR and FQNEAQ (reference sequence). V dropped 4 bases and J dropped 12 bases, with 12 bases sitting between them. The CDR3 DNA is TGTGCCAGCAGCTCGGACATACGATCTTTCTTT. This encodes CASSSDIRSFF.

This clonotype has a handful of counts. The chain joins TRBV9 to TRBJ1-5; TRBD1 matches at 8 bases. The V segment lost 3 bases and the J segment 4 bases; nucleotides outside the gene matches: 6. Germline CDR1 reads SGDLS; CDR2 reads YYNGEE. The CDR3 totals 15 residues. The CDR3 sequence: CASSATGANNQPQHF. The CDR3 DNA sequence: TGTGCCAGCAGCGCGACAGGGGCTAATAATCAGCCCCAGCATTTT.

This clonotype has just a few counts. This chain connects TRBV29-1 to TRBJ1-4; possibly TRBD1 for D (6 bases). The germline V gene encodes CDR1 SQVTM and CDR2 ANQGSEA. This CDR3 spans 13 amino acids. V gave up 6 bases and J gave up 8 bases, with 16 bases separating them. CDR3 in DNA: TGCAGCGTCAACAGGGTACGGGGAGAAAAACTGTTTTTT. Translation gives CSVNRVRGEKLFF.

The J gene is TRBJ2-3, the V gene TRBV7-2; tentatively, D is TRBD1 (7 bases). CDR1 is SGHTA, CDR2 FQGNSA, per germline. There are 16 residues in the CDR3. V was shortened by 5 bases and J by 4 bases, with 19 bases between the two germline ends. CDR3 residues: CASSRDREARPDTQYF. The CDR3 nucleotides are TGTGCCAGCAGCCGCGACAGGGAGGCCCGCCCAGATACGCAGTATTTT.

This chain connects TRBV18 to TRBJ2-7, with D uncertain. The CDR3 extends over 14 amino acids. Germline loops: CDR1 KGHSH, CDR2 LQKENI. V lost 3 bases and J lost 3, with 12 bases in between. The CDR3 protein is CASSPSQENYEQYV. Written as DNA, the CDR3 is TGTGCCAGCTCACCCTCCCAGGAAAACTACGAGCAGTACGTC.

The table lists this clonotype with many counts. The V gene is TRBV2, the J gene TRBJ1-6; 10 bases align to TRBD1. The V gene's germline CDR1 is SNHLY and CDR2 FYNNEI. This CDR3 comprises 13 residues. With V trimmed by 9 bases and J by 7 bases, 3 bases remained unmatched. The CDR3 region has the DNA TGTGCCAGTGGGGACAGGGGAAATTCACCCCTCCACTTT. Encoded protein: CASGDRGNSPLHF.

This clonotype was seen a few times. J is TRBJ2-1 and V is TRBV7-9, with 7 bases identical to TRBD1. Germline trimming cut 1 base from V and 6 bases from J; bases unmatched to any gene: 3. There are 14 residues in the CDR3. Germline V gives CDR1 SEHNR, CDR2 FQNEAQ (reference sequence). CDR3 sequence (DNA): TGTGCCAGCAGCTTAGGCCAGGGGGTCAATGAGCAGTTCTTC. Encoded protein: CASSLGQGVNEQFF.

This clonotype was detected many times. This chain connects TRBV5-1 to TRBJ2-5; D may be TRBD1 (6 bases). V was shortened by 5 bases and J by 2 bases, with 19 bases between the two germline ends. Per germline, CDR1 SGHRS and CDR2 YFSETQ. The CDR3 has 16 amino acids. CDR3 DNA: TGCGCCAGCAGATTTCAGCCGGGACACCCTCAAGAGACCCAGTACTTC. Encoded protein: CASRFQPGHPQETQYF.

The chain has TRBV3-1 and TRBJ2-7, with TRBD1 matching 10 bases. Trimming at V came to 4 bases and at J to 7 bases, leaving 10 bases not matched to a gene. The CDR3 totals 15 residues. From germline, CDR1 is LGHDT and CDR2 YNNKEL (reference sequence). The CDR3: CASSPMTGGSGEQYF. CDR3 nucleotides: TGTGCCAGCAGCCCCATGACAGGGGGCTCTGGGGAGCAGTACTTC.

This clonotype was seen repeatedly, ten times or more. The genes are TRBV5-1 and TRBJ2-7; 7 nucleotides agree with TRBD1. Germline V gives CDR1 SGHRS, CDR2 YFSETQ. The trim removed 0 bases at V and 0 bases at J, leaving 6 bases unmatched. This CDR3 has 16 amino acids. The CDR3 loop is CASSLVGGRPSYEQYF. CDR3 sequence (DNA): TGCGCCAGCAGCTTGGTAGGGGGCAGGCCCTCCTACGAGCAGTACTTC. The full variable domain, its missing parts supplied by reference TRBV5-1 and TRBJ2-7, is KAGVTQTPRYLIKTRGQQVTLSCSPISGHRSVSWYQQTPGQGLQFLFEYFSETQRNKGNFPGRFSGRQFSNSRSEMNVSTLELGDSALYLCASSLVGGRPSYEQYFGPGTRLTVT.

The table lists this clonotype with a few counts. The V gene is TRBV6-5, the J gene TRBJ2-3, with 7 bases identical to TRBD2. With V trimmed by 4 bases and J by 2 bases, 3 bases remained unmatched. Per germline, CDR1 MNHEY and CDR2 SVGAGI. This CDR3 is 14 amino acids long. The CDR3 here is CASSSGGLTDTQYF. The CDR3 DNA follows: TGTGCCAGCAGTTCGGGGGGACTCACAGATACGCAGTATTTT.

The chain employs TRBV20-1 and TRBJ2-3; 8 bases match TRBD2. Germline trimming cut 2 bases from V and 2 bases from J; bases unmatched to any gene: 6. Per germline, CDR1 DFQATT and CDR2 SNEGSKA (reference sequence). The CDR3 is made up of 15 amino acids. This CDR3 is CSARMDGGATDTQYF. The DNA for the CDR3 is TGCAGTGCTAGAATGGACGGGGGGGCCACAGATACGCAGTATTTT.

This clonotype came up a few times. The V call is TRBV12-3 or TRBV12-4, the J call TRBJ1-5, with D possibly being TRBD1 (6 bases). This CDR3 has 14 residues. V dropped 3 bases and J dropped 6 bases, with 12 bases sitting between them. CDR3: CASSFQGSGQPQHF. In DNA, the CDR3 is TGTGCCAGCAGTTTTCAGGGGTCGGGTCAGCCCCAGCATTTT.

A few counts support this clonotype. The chain is built from TRBV20-1 and TRBJ1-2; D gene uncertain. V gave up 5 bases and J gave up 4 bases, with 8 bases separating them. From germline, CDR1 is DFQATT and CDR2 SNEGSKA (reference sequence). The CDR3 covers 11 residues. This chain's CDR3 is CSASALYGYTF. The CDR3 coding sequence is TGCAGTGCTTCGGCCCTCTATGGCTACACCTTC.

This rearrangement joins TRBV3-1 to TRBJ2-1, with 9 nucleotides matching TRBD2. The CDR3 sequence is 19 residues long. Trimming at V came to 0 bases and at J to 4 bases, leaving 13 bases not matched to a gene. CDR1 and CDR2 (germline): LGHDT, YNNKEL (reference sequence). For the CDR3, the DNA is TGTGCCAGCAGCCAAGATAGTGGTCTAGCGGGACGAAAATACAATGAGCAGTTCTTC. This gives the protein CASSQDSGLAGRKYNEQFF.

At least ten counts were recorded for this clonotype. This rearrangement joins TRBV6-6 to TRBJ2-3; 8 nucleotides match TRBD1. Per the germline V gene, CDR1 is MNHNY and CDR2 is SVGAGI (reference sequence). The V segment lost 1 base and the J segment 1 base; nucleotides outside the gene matches: 4. The length of the CDR3 is 16 residues. This chain's CDR3 is CASSYFHRGGTDTQYF. In DNA form, the CDR3 reads TGTGCCAGCAGTTACTTTCACAGGGGGGGCACAGATACGCAGTATTTT.

This chain links TRBV2 with TRBJ1-1, with D unclear. The V end lost 11 bases, the J end lost 3 bases, and 22 bases lay between the germline ends. This CDR3 contains 15 residues. CDR1 is SNHLY, CDR2 FYNNEI, per germline. In DNA, the CDR3 is TGTGCCGGGCGTAAAAGTGGGGATTCATACACTGAAGCTTTCTTT. It yields the protein CAGRKSGDSYTEAFF.

V and J are TRBV6-6 and TRBJ1-1; 9 positions match TRBD1. The germline V gene encodes CDR1 MNHNY and CDR2 SVGAGI (reference sequence). CDR3 length equals 17 residues. The V segment lost 2 bases and the J segment 4 bases; nucleotides outside the gene matches: 11. The CDR3 spells CASSYGTGSFGVTEAFF. CDR3 DNA sequence: TGTGCCAGCAGTTACGGGACAGGGTCGTTTGGGGTCACTGAAGCTTTCTTT.

The rearrangement uses TRBV11-3 and TRBJ2-2; 13 bases are shared with TRBD2. V lost 4 bases and J lost 4; bases outside the gene matches: 3. The CDR3 length is 16 residues. Germline CDR1 and CDR2: SGHNT and YENEEA. CDR3 amino acids: CASSWGLAGITGELFF. CDR3 DNA: TGTGCCAGCAGCTGGGGACTAGCGGGGATCACCGGGGAGCTGTTTTTT.

The V gene is TRBV5-6, the J gene TRBJ2-5; D tentatively fits TRBD1 or TRBD2 (5 bases each). This CDR3 contains 14 residues. V lost 1 base and J 5 bases, leaving 12 bases between the germline ends. CDR1 SGHDT and CDR2 YYEEEE come from the germline V gene. The CDR3 loop is CASSLRAWGETQYF. CDR3 nucleotide sequence: TGTGCCAGCAGCTTGCGGGCGTGGGGGGAGACCCAGTACTTC.

The J gene is TRBJ2-2, the V gene TRBV7-7; D perhaps matches TRBD1 (6 bases). Germline V gives CDR1 SSHAT, CDR2 FNYEAQ (reference sequence). V was shortened by 5 bases and J by 5 bases, with 15 bases between the two germline ends. The CDR3 is 15 amino acids. CDR3 sequence reads: CASSLGQLSTGELFF. CDR3 in DNA: TGTGCCAGCAGCCTCGGACAGTTATCAACCGGGGAGCTGTTTTTT. Together with reference TRBV7-7 and TRBJ2-2, the CDR3 gives the full variable domain: GAGVSQSPRYKVTKRGQDVTLRCDPISSHATLYWYQQALGQGPEFLTYFNYEAQPDKSGLPSDRFSAERPEGSISTLTIQRTEQRDSAMYRCASSLGQLSTGELFFGEGSRLTVL.

Only a few counts were recorded for this clonotype. The DNA of the CDR3 is TGTGCCAGCAGCCTCCCCCCCGACAGACAGAGGACTGAAGCTTTCTTT. Translating gives CASSLPPDRQRTEAFF. The chain is built from TRBV7-8 and TRBJ1-1; D perhaps matches TRBD1 (5 bases). This CDR3 is built from 16 residues. The V end lost 5 bases, the J end lost 5 bases, and 21 bases lay between the germline ends. CDR1 is SGHVS and CDR2 is FQNEAQ in the germline V gene.